The 10 T cell receptor beta chains in this list originate from one sample, sequenced in a study of cytomegalovirus exposure and HLA in healthy donors (dated 2017 in TCRdb). The receptor library was made with the immunoSEQ multiplex PCR assay. For the multiplex PCR, a mixture combining 60 forward primers for TCR Vbeta segments and 13 reverse primers for TCR Jbeta segments was used. TCRdb retrieved this table from immuneACCESS and kept in-frame rearrangements only. Not all clones are present; in checked studies, unresolved V genes account for under half, and no reason is known for the remainder. Across this sample there are approximately 97,000 clones, with approximately 72% seen only once. Clones ranked in the top ten supply over 4% of the sample. Specimen: PBMCs. These TCRs come from a woman aged 40 to 50 in good health and CMV-seropositive.

The gene calls are TRBV30 and TRBJ2-7, with 8 nucleotides matching TRBD1. Germline values: CDR1 GTSNPN, CDR2 SVGIG (reference sequence). The trim removed 1 base at V and 6 bases at J, leaving 8 bases unmatched. CDR3 length equals 14 residues. The CDR3 DNA sequence: TGTGCCTGGAGTGCCGCAGGGGGCGGGTCCGAGCAGTACTTC. Translating gives CAWSAAGGGSEQYF.

This chain joins TRBV15 and TRBJ2-1; 7 bases map to TRBD2. The CDR3 consists of 15 residues. The germline CDR1 and CDR2 sequences are LNHNV and YYDKDF (reference sequence). V lost 6 bases to trimming and J lost 4 bases; unmatched junction nucleotides: 9. The CDR3 bases are TGTGCCACCAGTCCGGGGGGATCGGATTACAATGAGCAGTTCTTC. It specifies CATSPGGSDYNEQFF.

The chain links TRBV30 to TRBJ2-2; no clear D gene. Trimming took off 8 bases at V and 1 base at J, with 14 bases between the two ends. The CDR3 has 14 amino acids. Looked up from germline, CDR1 is GTSNPN and CDR2 is SVGIG (reference sequence). DNA of the CDR3: TGTGCCGTGCTTGGAGTCGGGAACACCGGGGAGCTGTTTTTT. Translated, it gives CAVLGVGNTGELFF.

The rearrangement links TRBV10-3 to TRBJ1-1; D perhaps matches TRBD1 (6 bases). V dropped 3 bases and J dropped 0 bases, with 17 bases sitting between them. Germline values: CDR1 ENHRY, CDR2 SYGVKD. This CDR3 comprises 17 residues. This CDR3 reads CAISDKSGAFMNTEAFF. The DNA of the CDR3 is TGTGCCATCAGTGATAAATCAGGGGCCTTCATGAACACTGAAGCTTTCTTT.

This chain uses TRBV2 with TRBJ2-1, with unresolved D. The CDR3 totals 11 residues. Germline values: CDR1 SNHLY, CDR2 FYNNEI. The V and J ends lost 7 bases and 6 bases respectively, with 7 bases between them. The CDR3 DNA reads as TGTGCCAGCAATCTGTTCAATGAGCAGTTCTTC. This codes for CASNLFNEQFF.

This chain joins TRBV14 and TRBJ2-5, with 9 positions matching TRBD1. The DNA end lines up better with TRBJ2-7; the J call may be wrong. The germline V gene encodes CDR1 SGHDN and CDR2 FVKESK. The CDR3 has 13 amino acids. The CDR3 sequence is CASRRTGANEQYF. The DNA of the CDR3 is TGTGCCAGCAGAAGGACAGGGGCTAACGAGCAGTACTTC.

V usage is TRBV7-3 and J usage is TRBJ2-1; 7 nucleotides agree with TRBD2. V gave up 1 base and J gave up 4 bases; unmatched junction bases: 13. This CDR3 is 18 amino acids long. The germline V gene encodes CDR1 SGHTA and CDR2 FQGTGA. As DNA, the CDR3 is TGTGCCAGCAGCTTAATGCCTAGCGGTCCCTCGGGGTACAATGAGCAGTTCTTC. This encodes CASSLMPSGPSGYNEQFF.

This rearrangement joins TRBV27 to TRBJ2-1; the D is unclear. V dropped 7 bases and J dropped 3 bases, with 7 bases sitting between them. In germline, CDR1 is MNHEY, CDR2 SMNVEV (reference sequence). The CDR3 is 12 amino acids. The CDR3 here is CASNTVYNEQFF. In DNA, the CDR3 is TGTGCCAGCAACACCGTCTACAATGAGCAGTTCTTC.

This chain uses TRBV28 with TRBJ2-1; 8 positions agree with TRBD1. The CDR3 runs 15 residues. Trimming removed 3 bases from V and 3 bases from J; junction bases left unmatched: 4. Germline loops: CDR1 MDHEN, CDR2 SYDVKM. The DNA of the CDR3 is TGTGCCAGCAGTTTCTTAGGACAGGGCTACAATGAGCAGTTCTTC. Its protein is CASSFLGQGYNEQFF.

The chain employs TRBV5-4 and TRBJ2-7, with 11 bases identical to TRBD1. This CDR3 region has 14 residues. CDR1 is SGHNT and CDR2 is YYREEE in the germline V gene (reference sequence). Trimming cost V 4 bases and J 7 bases; bases outside gene matches: 7. CDR3 DNA: TGTGCCAGCAGCCGGGGACAGGGGGTGGGGGAGCAGTACTTC. Translated, it gives CASSRGQGVGEQYF.